This passage covers 3 T cell receptor beta chains from one sample sequenced in a study of blood T cell repertoires in COVID-19. Measured with immunoSEQ multiplex PCR; TCRdb has only the in-frame clones, and not every one. The repertoire holds around 280,000 clones, with around 90% as singletons. The source material was PBMCs or T cells enriched from blood (not recorded which). These receptors were collected from a woman aged 18-29 years with acute COVID-19.

The rearrangement links TRBV28 to TRBJ1-5; D unclear. Deletions cut 5 bases from V and 4 bases from J, with 15 bases between. Germline-derived CDR1 and CDR2 are MDHEN and SYDVKM. CDR3 length: 15 amino acids. CDR3 sequence reads: CASSKYKTVNQPQHF. CDR3 coding DNA: TGTGCCAGCAGTAAATACAAAACCGTGAATCAGCCCCAGCATTTT.

The V call is TRBV9, the J call TRBJ1-2; 7 bases are shared with TRBD1. V dropped 0 bases and J dropped 6; count of bases not matched to a gene: 8. Germline CDR1 and CDR2: SGDLS and YYNGEE. This CDR3 has 15 amino acids. As DNA, the CDR3 is TGTGCCAGCAGCGTAGATCGAGACAGGGTAAATGGCTACACCTTC. Its translation is CASSVDRDRVNGYTF.

J is TRBJ1-2 and V is TRBV10-3; D unresolved. The V end was cut by 0 bases, the J end by 2 bases, with 7 bases between. The CDR3 loop spans 14 amino acids. Germline lookup yields CDR1 ENHRY and CDR2 SYGVKD. In DNA, the CDR3 is TGTGCCATCAGTGAGTCGGTCCAGAACTATGGCTACACCTTC. Translation: CAISESVQNYGYTF.